This T cell receptor (beta chain) was obtained from a study of identical twins. The CDR3 is made up of 16 amino acids. The germline CDR1 and CDR2 sequences are SGHTA and FQGNSA. Trimming at V came to 6 bases and at J to 0 bases, leaving 9 bases not matched to a gene. One entry per CDR3 protein results from TCRdb running MiXCR on the 5' RACE reads. The sample yields roughly 720,000 distinct CDR3 sequences, about 20% seen once. Study conclusions and caveats: Zero-insertion findings could be partly confounded by invariant cells (MAIT and iNKT cells). Models underestimated out-of-frame TCR alpha sharing in monozygotic twins. Out-of-frame alpha sequences shared by twins were enriched for low generation probability.

Concerning this clonotype: Its target is unknown.

This sample also appeared in a second study, on T cells expressing NK-cell markers. As that study records: In more than 5 donors, dominant CD3+CD56+NKG2C+ clonotypes ranked among the top 10 CD8+ clonotypes.

The material sequenced was PBMCs. V usage is TRBV7-2 and J usage is TRBJ2-3, with 7 nucleotides matching TRBD1. This clonotype originated in a young woman in good health. The CDR3 spells CASRAVGTVSTDTQYF. CDR3 DNA: TGTGCCAGCAGGGCCGTTGGGACAGTTAGCACAGATACGCAGTATTTT.